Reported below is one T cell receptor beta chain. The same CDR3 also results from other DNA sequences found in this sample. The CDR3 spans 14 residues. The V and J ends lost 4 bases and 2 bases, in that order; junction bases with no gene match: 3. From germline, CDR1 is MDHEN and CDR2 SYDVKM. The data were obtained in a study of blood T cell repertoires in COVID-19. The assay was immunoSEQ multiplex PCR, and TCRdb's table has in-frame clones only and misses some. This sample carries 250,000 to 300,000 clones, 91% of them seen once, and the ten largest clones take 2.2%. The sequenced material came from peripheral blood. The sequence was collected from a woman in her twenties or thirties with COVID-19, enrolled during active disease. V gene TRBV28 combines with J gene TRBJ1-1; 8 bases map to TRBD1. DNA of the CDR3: TGTGCCAGCAGTTCTGGACAGGGCAACACTGAAGCTTTCTTT. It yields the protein CASSSGQGNTEAFF.